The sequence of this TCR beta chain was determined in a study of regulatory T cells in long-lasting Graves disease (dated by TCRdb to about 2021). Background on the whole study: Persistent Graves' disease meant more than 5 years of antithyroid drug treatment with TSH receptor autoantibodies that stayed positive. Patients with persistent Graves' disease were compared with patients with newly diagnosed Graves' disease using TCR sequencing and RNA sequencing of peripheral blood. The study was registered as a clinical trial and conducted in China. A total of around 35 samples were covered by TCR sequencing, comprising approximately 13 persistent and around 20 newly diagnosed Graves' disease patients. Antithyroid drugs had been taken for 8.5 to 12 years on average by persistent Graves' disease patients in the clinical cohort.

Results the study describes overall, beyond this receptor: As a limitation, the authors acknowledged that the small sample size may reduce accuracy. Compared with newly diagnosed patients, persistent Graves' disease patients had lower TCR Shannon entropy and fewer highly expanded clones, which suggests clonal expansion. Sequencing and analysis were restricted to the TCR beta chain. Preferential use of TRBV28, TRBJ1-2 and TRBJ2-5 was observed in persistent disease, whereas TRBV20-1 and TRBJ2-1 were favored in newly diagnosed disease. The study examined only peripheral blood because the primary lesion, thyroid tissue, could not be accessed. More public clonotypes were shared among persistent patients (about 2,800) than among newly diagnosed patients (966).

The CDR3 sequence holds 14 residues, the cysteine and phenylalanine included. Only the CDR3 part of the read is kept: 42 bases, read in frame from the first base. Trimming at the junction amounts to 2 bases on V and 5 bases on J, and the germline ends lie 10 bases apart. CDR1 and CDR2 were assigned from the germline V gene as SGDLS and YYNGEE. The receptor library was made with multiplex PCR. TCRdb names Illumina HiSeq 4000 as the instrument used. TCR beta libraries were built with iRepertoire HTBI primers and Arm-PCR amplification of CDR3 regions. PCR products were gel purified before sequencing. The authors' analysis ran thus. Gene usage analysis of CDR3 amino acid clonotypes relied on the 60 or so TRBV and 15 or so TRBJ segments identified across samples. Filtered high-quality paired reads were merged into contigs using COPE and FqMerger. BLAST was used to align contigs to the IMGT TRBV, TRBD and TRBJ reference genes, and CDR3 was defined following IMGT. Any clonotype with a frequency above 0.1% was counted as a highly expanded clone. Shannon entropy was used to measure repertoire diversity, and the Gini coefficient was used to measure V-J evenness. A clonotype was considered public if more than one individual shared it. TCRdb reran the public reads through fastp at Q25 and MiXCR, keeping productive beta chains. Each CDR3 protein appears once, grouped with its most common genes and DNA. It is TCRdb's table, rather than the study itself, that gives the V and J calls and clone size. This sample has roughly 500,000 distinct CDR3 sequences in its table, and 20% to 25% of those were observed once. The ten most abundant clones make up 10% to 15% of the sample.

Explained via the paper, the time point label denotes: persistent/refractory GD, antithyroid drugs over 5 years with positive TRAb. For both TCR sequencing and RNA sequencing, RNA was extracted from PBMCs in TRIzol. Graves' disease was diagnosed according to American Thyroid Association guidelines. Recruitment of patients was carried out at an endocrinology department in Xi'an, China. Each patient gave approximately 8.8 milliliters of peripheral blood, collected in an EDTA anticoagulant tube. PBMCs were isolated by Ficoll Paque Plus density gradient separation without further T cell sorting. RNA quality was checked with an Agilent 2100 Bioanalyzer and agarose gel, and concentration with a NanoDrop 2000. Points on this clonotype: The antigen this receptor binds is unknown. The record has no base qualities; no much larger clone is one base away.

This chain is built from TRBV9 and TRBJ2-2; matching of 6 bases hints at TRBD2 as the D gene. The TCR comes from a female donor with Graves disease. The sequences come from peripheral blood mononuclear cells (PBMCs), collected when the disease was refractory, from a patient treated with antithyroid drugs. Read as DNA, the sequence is TGTGCCAGCAGCGTCGCGGGATGGACCGGGGAGCTGTTTTTT. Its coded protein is CASSVAGWTGELFF.